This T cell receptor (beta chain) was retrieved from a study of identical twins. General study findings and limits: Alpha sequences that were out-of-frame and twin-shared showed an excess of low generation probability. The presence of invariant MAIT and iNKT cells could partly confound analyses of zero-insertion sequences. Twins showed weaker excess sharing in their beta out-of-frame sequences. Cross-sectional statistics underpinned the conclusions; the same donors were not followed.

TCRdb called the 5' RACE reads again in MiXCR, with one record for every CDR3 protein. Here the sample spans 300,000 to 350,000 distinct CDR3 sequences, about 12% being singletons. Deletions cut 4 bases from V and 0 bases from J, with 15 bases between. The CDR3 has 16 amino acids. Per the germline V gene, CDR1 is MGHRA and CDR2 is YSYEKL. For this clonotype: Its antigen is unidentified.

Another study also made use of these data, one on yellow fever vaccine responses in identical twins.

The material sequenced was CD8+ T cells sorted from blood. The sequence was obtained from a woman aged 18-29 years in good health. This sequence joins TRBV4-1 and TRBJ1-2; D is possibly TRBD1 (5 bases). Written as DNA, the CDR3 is TGCGCCAGCAGCCTGCCGGACATAACCGCTAACTATGGCTACACCTTC. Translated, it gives CASSLPDITANYGYTF.